Shown below are 29 T cell receptor beta chains from a single sample sequenced in a study of blood T cell repertoires in COVID-19. Only in-frame clones appear in the TCRdb table, and some are missing; sequencing was by immunoSEQ multiplex PCR. The sample yields just over 650,000 clones, 90% seen once. Sequencing used peripheral blood. These receptors were taken from a woman aged 18-29 years with acute or convalescent COVID-19.

With regard to this clone: The junction does not match germline at one end; this may be a read error. This chain uses TRBV3-1 (or the pseudogene TRBV3-2) with TRBJ2-1; 10 bases line up with TRBD2. The length of the CDR3 is 15 residues. Germline-derived CDR1 and CDR2 are LGHDT and YNNKEL (reference sequence). The CDR3 spells CASTQTSGDNNEQFF. CDR3 bases: TGTGCCAGCACCCAAACTAGCGGGGATAACAATGAGCAGTTCTTC.

The chain employs TRBV6-2 or TRBV6-3 and TRBJ2-2, with 8 bases identical to TRBD2. The germline V gene has CDR1 MNHEY and CDR2 SVGEGT. This CDR3 contains 15 residues. The ends lost 4 bases at V and 4 bases at J; junction bases unmatched: 5. In DNA form, the CDR3 reads TGTGCCAGCAGTTCACAGCGGGGGAGCACCGGGGAGCTGTTTTTT. Its translation is CASSSQRGSTGELFF.

V and J are TRBV3-1 (or the pseudogene TRBV3-2) and TRBJ2-7, with D perhaps TRBD1 (6 bases). This CDR3 has 12 amino acids. The germline V gene has CDR1 LGHDT and CDR2 YNNKEL (reference sequence). V was clipped by 6 bases and J by 7 bases, with 13 bases between them. CDR3 nucleotide sequence: TGTGCCAGCAGATATAGAACAGGGGAGCAGTACTTC. Translated: CASRYRTGEQYF.

The chain couples TRBV30 to TRBJ1-2; D uncertain. Germline V gives CDR1 GTSNPN, CDR2 SVGIG (reference sequence). This CDR3 comprises 13 residues. V lost 2 bases and J lost 8, with 15 bases in between. The DNA of the CDR3 is TGTGCCTGGAGTATCTGGGCGAACAACGGCTACACCTTC. Its translation: CAWSIWANNGYTF.

The chain recombines TRBV19 with TRBJ1-2, with D possibly being TRBD1 (5 bases). Germline assignment: CDR1 LNHDA and CDR2 SQIVND (reference sequence). This CDR3 has 14 amino acids. The V end was cut by 3 bases, the J end by 4 bases, with 12 bases between. In DNA, the CDR3 is TGTGCCAGTAGTATCAATAGGGGTACCTATGGCTACACCTTC. Encoded protein: CASSINRGTYGYTF.

V usage is TRBV5-1 and J usage is TRBJ2-7; a possible D gene is TRBD2 (5 bases). V dropped 1 base and J dropped 6 bases, with 14 bases sitting between them. CDR3 size: 14 residues. Per germline, CDR1 SGHRS and CDR2 YFSETQ. The CDR3 region has the DNA TGCGCCAGCAGCTTGCTGGTCGGAGAGGGCGAGCAGTACTTC. Translated: CASSLLVGEGEQYF.

The rearrangement joins TRBV9 to TRBJ1-4; the D gene is possibly TRBD1 (6 bases). The germline V gene has CDR1 SGDLS and CDR2 YYNGEE. Between the trimmed V and J ends, which lost 2 bases and 8 bases, there was a span of 19 bases. There are 16 residues in the CDR3. The CDR3 nucleotides read TGTGCCAGCAGCGTGAGGACAGCAAGTTTTGGGGAAAAACTGTTTTTT. Its translation: CASSVRTASFGEKLFF.

J is TRBJ1-2 and V is TRBV4-2, with D perhaps matching TRBD1 (6 bases). The CDR3 consists of 17 residues. V lost 0 bases to trimming and J lost 4 bases, with 18 bases between them. Germline-derived CDR1 and CDR2 are LGHNA and YNFKEQ. CDR3 loop: CASSQDPITRGGYGYTF. DNA of the CDR3: TGTGCCAGCAGCCAAGATCCGATCACAAGAGGGGGCTATGGCTACACCTTC.

This clone was seen just once. V and J are TRBV2 and TRBJ2-1; 9 bases fit TRBD1. The V gene end was trimmed by 8 bases and the J gene end by 8 bases; junction bases not matched to a gene: 13. The CDR3 length is 15 residues. Germline V CDR1 and CDR2: SNHLY, FYNNEI. The CDR3: CASLVGGQGRDEQFF. The CDR3 bases are TGTGCCAGCCTGGTGGGGGGACAGGGAAGAGATGAGCAGTTCTTC.

This clone was seen a single time. The CDR3 nucleotides read TGTGCCAGCAGCCACGGGACTAGCGGCTCCTACGAGCAGTACTTC. Its protein product is CASSHGTSGSYEQYF. This chain joins TRBV3-1 (or the pseudogene TRBV3-2) and TRBJ2-7; TRBD2 aligns across 11 bases. V was clipped by 3 bases and J by 0 bases; unmatched bases: 1. The germline gives CDR1 LGHDT, CDR2 YNNKEL (reference sequence). The CDR3 totals 15 residues.

The chain joins TRBV10-3 to TRBJ2-1, with 7 bases fitting TRBD2. From germline, CDR1 is ENHRY and CDR2 SYGVKD. This CDR3 is built from 13 residues. Trimming at V came to 0 bases and at J to 7 bases, leaving 0 bases not matched to a gene. In DNA form, the CDR3 reads TGTGCCATCAGTGAGTCGGGGGGGAATGAGCAGTTCTTC. Translation: CAISESGGNEQFF.

This chain connects TRBV9 to TRBJ1-2, with 7 bases fitting TRBD1. Germline loops: CDR1 SGDLS, CDR2 YYNGEE. Trimming took 3 bases from V and 3 from J; bases not matched to a gene: 2. CDR3 size: 13 residues. CDR3 residues: CASSGGQYYGYTF. The CDR3, as DNA: TGTGCCAGCAGCGGGGGACAGTACTATGGCTACACCTTC.

The chain links TRBV19 to TRBJ2-3; TRBD2 matches 7 bases. Germline CDR1 LNHDA, CDR2 SQIVND (reference sequence). Trimming cost V 6 bases and J 2 bases; bases outside gene matches: 11. The CDR3 covers 16 residues. The CDR3 spells CASSTSRGSPTDTQYF. As DNA, the CDR3 is TGTGCCAGTAGCACATCTCGCGGGAGCCCCACAGATACGCAGTATTTT.

The gene calls are TRBV6-5 and TRBJ2-3; no firm D call. Germline V CDR1 and CDR2: MNHEY, SVGAGI. V shed 3 bases and J shed 2 bases, with 6 bases lying between them. This CDR3 has 13 residues. CDR3 amino acids: CASSYYNTDTQYF. The CDR3 coding sequence is TGTGCCAGCAGTTATTACAACACAGATACGCAGTATTTT.

This clone turned up a few times. Other nucleotide sequences in the sample specify the same CDR3. Here the CDR3 reads CASSLDRVSYGYTF. In DNA form, the CDR3 reads TGTGCCAGCAGCTTGGATCGGGTTAGCTATGGCTACACCTTC. V and J are TRBV5-4 and TRBJ1-2; unclear D gene. The CDR3 contains 14 residues. The V gene's germline CDR1 is SGHNT and CDR2 YYREEE (reference sequence). V gave up 0 bases and J gave up 4 bases, with 10 bases separating them.

CDR3 residues: CAGTGDTYEQYF. The CDR3 DNA is TGTGCCGGGACAGGCGATACCTACGAGCAGTACTTC. The V gene is TRBV30, the J gene TRBJ2-7; 8 nucleotides match TRBD1. Germline V CDR1 and CDR2: GTSNPN, SVGIG (reference sequence). J gave up 2 bases and V 8 bases, and 5 bases lay outside the gene matches. The CDR3 consists of 12 residues.

As concerns this clone: Other DNA sequences in the sample encode the same CDR3. This chain joins TRBV7-9 and TRBJ1-5; 7 positions match TRBD1. Germline values: CDR1 SEHNR, CDR2 FQNEAQ (reference sequence). J lost 1 base, V lost 6 bases, and 3 bases had no gene match. The CDR3 is 14 residues long. The CDR3 reads CASSLQGSNQPQHF. CDR3 nucleotide sequence: TGTGCCAGCAGTTTACAGGGGAGCAATCAGCCCCAGCATTTT.

The chain couples TRBV27 to TRBJ1-2; 8 nucleotides line up with TRBD1. The CDR3 has 14 residues. CDR1 and CDR2 from the germline V gene are MNHEY and SMNVEV (reference sequence). V lost 5 bases to trimming and J lost 11 bases; unmatched junction nucleotides: 13. CDR3 sequence: CASSPQGAARWYTF. The CDR3, as DNA: TGTGCCAGCAGTCCCCAGGGGGCCGCGAGATGGTACACCTTC.

The chain employs TRBV4-1 and TRBJ1-1, with D maybe TRBD1 (5 bases). This CDR3 has 18 amino acids. The V gene lost 4 bases and the J gene lost 1 base, with 22 bases spanning the gap. The germline gives CDR1 MGHRA, CDR2 YSYEKL. DNA of the CDR3: TGCGCCAGCAGCCGCAAAAAGGTGGGGGAGGGACCGAACACTGAAGCTTTCTTT. Translating gives CASSRKKVGEGPNTEAFF.

The V and J genes are TRBV6-2 or TRBV6-3 and TRBJ1-2, with D unresolved. V gave up 2 bases and J gave up 3 bases, with 10 bases separating them. The CDR3 loop spans 14 amino acids. Germline values: CDR1 MNHEY, CDR2 SVGEGT. The CDR3 reads CASSYGRTHYGYTF. The CDR3 DNA is TGTGCCAGCAGTTACGGGAGGACCCACTATGGCTACACCTTC.

The rearrangement joins TRBV3-1 (or the pseudogene TRBV3-2) to TRBJ1-1; 9 nucleotides match TRBD1. Unmatched junction bases numbered 10, after V lost 0 bases and J lost 5 bases. The CDR3 length is 17 residues. In germline, CDR1 is LGHDT, CDR2 YNNKEL (reference sequence). The CDR3 protein is CASSQETGGARSTEAFF. DNA of the CDR3: TGTGCCAGCAGCCAAGAAACAGGGGGCGCCCGGAGTACTGAAGCTTTCTTT.

This clone showed up just a few times. V and J are TRBV30 and TRBJ1-4; 9 nucleotides agree with TRBD1. CDR3 length equals 15 residues. CDR1 is GTSNPN, CDR2 SVGIG, per germline (reference sequence). Here the CDR3 DNA reads TGTGCTACAAAACAGGGGGCGTTGACTAATGAAAAACTGTTTTTT. Translation: CATKQGALTNEKLFF.

The CDR3, as DNA: TGTGCCAGCAGCCAAGAAATCCCGGGGGGAACTACCCAAGAGACCCAGTACTTC. Residues: CASSQEIPGGTTQETQYF. J is TRBJ2-5 and V is TRBV3-1 (or the pseudogene TRBV3-2); TRBD2 aligns across 7 bases. Trimming cost V 0 bases and J 1 base; bases outside gene matches: 11. Germline V gives CDR1 LGHDT, CDR2 YNNKEL (reference sequence). The CDR3 consists of 18 residues.

V is TRBV7-8 and J is TRBJ2-2, with a tentative D call TRBD2 (5 bases). The length of the CDR3 is 18 residues. The germline gives CDR1 SGHVS, CDR2 FQNEAQ. The ends were cut back, 8 bases at V and 0 bases at J, with 22 bases in the middle. The CDR3 DNA sequence: TGTGCCAGCGTAGCGTTTCGCCGGAGAAACGCGAACACCGGGGAGCTGTTTTTT. Translated, it gives CASVAFRRRNANTGELFF. The full variable domain, its missing parts supplied by reference TRBV7-8 and TRBJ2-2, is GAGVSQSPRYKVAKRGQDVALRCDPISGHVSLFWYQQALGQGPEFLTYFQNEAQLDKSGLPSDRFFAERPEGSVSTLKIQRTQQEDSAVYLCASVAFRRRNANTGELFFGEGSRLTVL.

The chain uses TRBV5-6 and TRBJ1-5; maybe TRBD1 (5 bases). CDR3 length: 15 residues. Germline CDR1 SGHDT, CDR2 YYEEEE. Trimming removed 1 base at V and 3 bases at J, with 11 bases between. In nucleotides, the CDR3 is TGTGCCAGCAGCTTGACCAGGGTACCCAATCAGCCCCAGCATTTT. The encoded protein is CASSLTRVPNQPQHF.

The chain couples TRBV15 to TRBJ2-3, with TRBD1 as a possible D gene (6 bases). This CDR3 spans 16 amino acids. Per the germline V gene, CDR1 is LNHNV and CDR2 is YYDKDF (reference sequence). Between the trimmed V and J ends, which lost 0 bases and 2 bases, there was a span of 12 bases. In nucleotides, the CDR3 is TGTGCCACCAGCAGAGAGGCTAGGGGGATCACAGATACGCAGTATTTT. This gives the protein CATSREARGITDTQYF.

CDR3 in DNA: TGTGCCACCAGCAGGGGGCGGGGGGACAGGGTACTGCGTACTGAAGCTTTCTTT. It codes for CATSRGRGDRVLRTEAFF. The chain joins TRBV15 to TRBJ1-1, with TRBD1 identical over 9 bases. CDR1 is LNHNV and CDR2 is YYDKDF in the germline V gene (reference sequence). With V trimmed by 3 bases and J by 5 bases, 16 bases remained unmatched. This CDR3 has 18 amino acids.

The V gene is TRBV19, the J gene TRBJ1-4; perhaps TRBD1 as D (5 bases). The CDR3 has 13 amino acids. V was shortened by 4 bases and J by 8 bases, with 11 bases between the two germline ends. The germline V gene has CDR1 LNHDA and CDR2 SQIVND (reference sequence). The CDR3 DNA reads TGTGCCAGTAGTAGCCAGGGTAGGGAAAAACTGTTTTTT. This gives the protein CASSSQGREKLFF.

This clone was detected only once. V is TRBV9 and J is TRBJ1-1; 8 bases map to TRBD1. Germline values: CDR1 SGDLS, CDR2 YYNGEE. The trim removed 4 bases at V and 3 bases at J, leaving 11 bases unmatched. This CDR3 spans 16 amino acids. The CDR3 here is CASSIGSGGRYTEAFF. As DNA, the CDR3 is TGTGCCAGCAGCATAGGCTCAGGGGGCCGCTACACTGAAGCTTTCTTT.